The present TCR beta chain was sequenced within a study of T cells in women clearing cervical HPV infection. Germline V gene lookup returns CDR1 SEHNR and CDR2 FQNEAQ (reference sequence). Trimming removed 5 bases at V and 2 bases at J, with 14 bases between. This CDR3 region has 15 residues. Assay used: immunoSEQ multiplex PCR; TCRdb lists only in-frame clones, some missing. Its clone listing holds some 50,000 clones. Overall study results and limits: Combining TCR richness with V gene abundances gave roughly 0.8 AUC. Cases carried less TRBV6-7 than controls: 0.11% versus 0.16%. Timing of associations relative to infection is unclear; T-cell subsets were not isolated.

Regarding this clone: Its target is unknown. The observed sequence ends 3 residues before the CDR3 terminus, with the missing tail filled in from the germline J gene.

This receptor was identified in a woman between 18 and 70 years old with a cervical HPV16 infection that either progressed to CIN3+ or cleared (not recorded which). V gene TRBV7-9 combines with J gene TRBJ2-3; D is undetermined. The specimen sequenced was blood buffy coat. The CDR3 DNA, read in part, is TGTGCCAGCAGCCCTATTAACCGGTACACAGATACG. This translates into CASSPINRYTDT. The entire CDR3 reads CASSPINRYTDTQYF.